This T cell receptor beta chain stems from a study of vaccination effects on CD4 cells after COVID-19. After removal of 5 bases from V and 1 base from J, the junction contained 2 bases not matched to a gene. The CDR3 length is 15 residues. Germline CDR1 reads LNHDA; CDR2 reads SQIVND (reference sequence). About this clone: The antigen is undetermined.

Here immunoSEQ multiplex PCR was the method, and the copy in TCRdb shows in-frame clones only, minus some. The sample lists about 66,000 clones, roughly four fifths occurring once. Culture lasted about nine days before CD4+ T cell isolation. BNT162b2 vaccine or mRNA-1273 vaccine was given to participants in two doses. This clonotype was obtained from a human donor who received a COVID-19 vaccine. This chain links TRBV19 with TRBJ2-2, with TRBD2 matching over 9 bases. This sample comprised CD4+ T cells from PBMCs cultured without peptide, obtained after COVID-19 vaccination. As DNA, the CDR3 is TGTGCCAGTAGTTTAGCGGGGGTGAACACCGGGGAGCTGTTTTTT. Its translation: CASSLAGVNTGELFF.